This T cell receptor beta chain was documented in a study of regulatory T cells in long-lasting Graves disease. This clonotype was counted many times. Time point here: newly diagnosed GD, antithyroid drugs for less than 3 months. Extracted RNA from PBMCs served as the source of the TCR library. The CDR3 totals 13 residues. V lost 6 bases to trimming and J lost 4 bases, with 12 bases between them. Construction of TCR beta libraries relied on iRepertoire HTBI primers and on Arm-PCR targeting CDR3 regions. From the multiplex PCR reads, TCRdb called clonotypes with MiXCR, one entry per CDR3 protein. Of about 220,000 distinct CDR3 sequences listed, around 19% were seen once; the top ten hold over 9.5%. These data were likewise used in another study, on T cells in Graves' hyperthyroidism and ophthalmopathy.

The chain joins TRBV12-3 or TRBV12-4 to TRBJ1-1; D is unresolved. This clonotype was obtained from a woman aged 30 to 39 with Graves disease. Material: peripheral blood mononuclear cells (PBMCs), obtained at new diagnosis, from a patient treated with antithyroid drugs. The CDR3 spells CASSLWGGTEAFF. CDR3 DNA: TGTGCCAGCAGCCTCTGGGGTGGCACTGAAGCTTTCTTT.